This is a list of T cell receptor beta chains from one sample in a study of blood T cell repertoires in COVID-19. The repertoire was sequenced with immunoSEQ multiplex PCR; TCRdb's copy has only in-frame clones and lacks some. The profile shows over 110,000 clones, over 75% of them singletons. The source material was PBMCs or T cells enriched from blood (not recorded which). The receptors come from a man aged 45 to 65 in a cohort exposed to, infected with or recovered from COVID-19 (not recorded which). Each CDR3 is given with its conserved first and last residue. D genes are given only for firm matches. Only some rows state a clone size, as once, few, many or a class for expanded clones.

TRBV5-1	NA	TRBD1	TRBJ1-3	CASSFNPGQSSGNTIYF	TGCGCCAGCAGCTTCAACCCGGGACAGTCCTCTGGAAACACCATATATTTT
TRBV4-2	NA	NA	TRBJ2-5	CASSPEPGLQETQYF	TGTGCCAGCAGCCCGGAGCCGGGACTTCAAGAGACCCAGTACTTC
TRBV5-6	NA	TRBD2	TRBJ2-3	CASSPWTSPTDTQYF	TGTGCCAGCAGCCCGTGGACTAGCCCCACAGATACGCAGTATTTT
TRBV9	few	NA	TRBJ1-5	CASSPEGQLNQPQHF	TGTGCCAGCAGCCCCGAAGGACAGCTCAATCAGCCCCAGCATTTT
TRBV12-5	NA	NA	TRBJ2-1	CASGLFGNEQFF	TGTGCTAGTGGTTTGTTCGGCAATGAGCAGTTCTTC
TRBV9	NA	TRBD1	TRBJ2-5	CASSVGTGTGTQYF	TGTGCCAGCAGCGTAGGGACAGGGACGGGGACCCAGTACTTC
TRBV29-1	NA	NA	TRBJ1-2	CSVEDRSANHNYGYTF	TGCAGCGTTGAAGATCGGTCCGCTAACCATAACTATGGCTACACCTTC
TRBV19	few	NA	TRBJ1-2	CASSTHHELPGYTF	TGTGCCAGTAGTACCCATCACGAGCTACCTGGCTACACCTTC
TRBV7-2	NA	NA	TRBJ1-4	CASSLEKGANEKLFF	TGTGCCAGCAGCTTAGAGAAGGGAGCTAATGAAAAACTGTTTTTT
TRBV5-1	NA	TRBD2	TRBJ2-1	CASRLGTTERNNEQFF	TGCGCCAGCAGGCTCGGGACTACCGAAAGGAACAATGAGCAGTTCTTC
TRBV20-1	NA	NA	TRBJ2-1	CSAIGGNEQFF	TGCAGTGCTATTGGCGGGAATGAGCAGTTCTTC
TRBV9	few	NA	TRBJ1-1	CASSVDSLNTEAFF	TGTGCCAGCAGCGTTGACAGCCTGAACACTGAAGCTTTCTTT
TRBV5-6	NA	TRBD1	TRBJ1-5	CASSLGQGIDQPQHF	TGTGCCAGCAGTTTGGGACAGGGGATTGATCAGCCCCAGCATTTT
TRBV14	NA	NA	TRBJ2-1	CASSPTGSYNEQFF	TGTGCCAGCAGCCCTACGGGCTCCTACAATGAGCAGTTCTTC
TRBV6-5	NA	NA	TRBJ1-5	CASRSLNGQPQHF	TGTGCCAGCAGGTCACTAAACGGCCAGCCCCAGCATTTT
TRBV19	NA	TRBD2	TRBJ2-5	CASSWASGETQYF	TGTGCCAGTAGTTGGGCTAGCGGCGAGACCCAGTACTTC
TRBV6-1	NA	NA	TRBJ1-6	CASSEQWRAPLHF	TGTGCCAGCAGTGAACAGTGGAGGGCACCCCTCCACTTT
TRBV2	NA	TRBD1	TRBJ2-5	CASSVLTGAETQYF	TGTGCCAGCAGTGTCTTGACAGGGGCCGAGACCCAGTACTTC
TRBV5-1	once	TRBD1	TRBJ2-1	CASSPTGQGYNEQFF	TGCGCCAGCAGCCCCACGGGACAGGGTTACAATGAGCAGTTCTTC
TRBV7-6	NA	NA	TRBJ1-2	CASSPLDTANYGYTF	TGTGCCAGCAGCCCGCTGGACACGGCTAACTATGGCTACACCTTC
TRBV19	few	NA	TRBJ1-2	CASRIGTSYGYTF	TGTGCCAGTAGGATTGGGACATCGTATGGCTACACCTTC
TRBV28	NA	NA	TRBJ1-6	CASRGQYNSPLHF	TGTGCCAGCAGGGGGCAGTATAATTCACCCCTCCACTTT
TRBV14	NA	NA	TRBJ1-2	CASSPYGGGGASEYGYTF	TGTGCCAGCAGCCCCTACGGAGGCGGGGGGGCAAGCGAGTATGGCTACACCTTC
TRBV7-9	NA	TRBD1	TRBJ2-7	CASSPGGTGGPEQYF	TGTGCCAGCAGCCCCGGGGGGACAGGGGGCCCCGAGCAGTACTTC
TRBV19	NA	NA	TRBJ2-2	CASRQTVTNTGELFF	TGTGCCAGTAGACAGACAGTTACGAACACCGGGGAGCTGTTTTTT
TRBV7-9	NA	NA	TRBJ2-5	CASSLVFTGQETQYF	TGTGCCAGCAGCTTAGTATTTACGGGACAAGAGACCCAGTACTTC
TRBV4-3	NA	TRBD1	TRBJ1-1	CASSDGQGARTEAFF	TGCGCCAGCAGCGACGGACAGGGCGCAAGGACTGAAGCTTTCTTT
TRBV20-1	NA	NA	TRBJ1-5	CSASSQAYNQPQHF	TGCAGTGCTAGTAGTCAGGCTTACAATCAGCCCCAGCATTTT
TRBV18	NA	NA	TRBJ1-5	CASSPNSNQPQHF	TGTGCCAGCTCACCTAATAGCAATCAGCCCCAGCATTTT
TRBV5-1	once	NA	TRBJ1-6	CASKQGASYNSPLHF	TGCGCCAGCAAACAGGGTGCCTCCTATAATTCACCCCTCCACTTT
TRBV28	NA	TRBD2	TRBJ2-4	CASRGEGSLGNIQYF	TGTGCCAGCAGGGGGGAGGGATCACTGGGGAACATTCAGTACTTC
TRBV12-1	NA	NA	TRBJ2-7	CASSFRDRNYEQYF	TGTGCCAGCAGCTTTCGCGACAGGAACTACGAGCAGTACTTC
TRBV5-1	NA	NA	TRBJ1-6	CASSLVQGNSPLHF	TGCGCCAGCAGCTTGGTCCAGGGGAATTCACCCCTCCACTTT
TRBV7-2	NA	NA	TRBJ1-2	CASSLELWQDRVGYTF	TGTGCCAGCAGCTTAGAGCTGTGGCAGGATCGCGTAGGCTACACCTTC
TRBV9	NA	NA	TRBJ2-5	CASTRTGGYQETQYF	TGTGCCAGCACCCGGACAGGAGGGTACCAAGAGACCCAGTACTTC
TRBV28	NA	TRBD1	TRBJ2-1	CASSLYDRGYNEQFF	TGTGCCAGCAGTTTATATGACAGGGGGTATAATGAGCAGTTCTTC
TRBV9	NA	TRBD1	TRBJ1-2	CASSVGLGQGLGGYTF	TGTGCCAGCAGCGTAGGCTTGGGACAGGGGTTGGGAGGCTACACCTTC
TRBV7-5	NA	NA	TRBJ1-2	CARSLTGGTYSYGYTF	TGTGCCAGAAGCCTGACAGGGGGAACTTACTCCTATGGCTACACCTTC
TRBV11-2	once	NA	TRBJ2-5	CASSLLSETQYF	TGTGCCAGCAGCTTATTATCGGAGACCCAGTACTTC
TRBV27	once	TRBD2	TRBJ2-1	CASSRISGGPHNEQFF	TGTGCCAGCAGTCGAATCAGCGGGGGGCCCCACAATGAGCAGTTCTTC
TRBV3-1/TRBV3-2	NA	NA	TRBJ1-1	CASSPGANTEAFF	TGTGCCAGCAGCCCAGGGGCGAACACTGAAGCTTTCTTT
TRBV28	NA	NA	TRBJ1-2	CASSSGQLGEGYGYTF	TGTGCCAGCAGTTCAGGACAGTTAGGAGAGGGCTATGGCTACACCTTC
TRBV28	NA	TRBD1	TRBJ1-3	CASSVPPWDRSSGNTIYF	TGTGCCAGCAGTGTTCCTCCATGGGACAGAAGCTCTGGAAACACCATATATTTT
TRBV11-1	NA	NA	TRBJ2-5	CASSLRVETQYF	TGTGCCAGCAGCTTACGGGTGGAGACCCAGTACTTC
TRBV7-2	NA	TRBD2	TRBJ2-4	CASSLDGTSKNIQYF	TGTGCCAGCAGCTTAGACGGGACTAGTAAAAACATTCAGTACTTC
TRBV7-8	NA	NA	TRBJ2-3	CASSLYRMGAADTQYF	TGTGCCAGCAGCTTATACAGAATGGGAGCAGCAGATACGCAGTATTTT
TRBV9	NA	TRBD1	TRBJ2-2	CASSFSGTGRFAGELFF	TGTGCCAGCAGCTTCTCCGGGACAGGGAGGTTCGCCGGGGAGCTGTTTTTT
TRBV28	NA	TRBD2	TRBJ2-7	CASSYHRREYLYEQYF	TGTGCCAGCAGTTACCACCGGCGGGAGTATCTCTACGAGCAGTACTTC